This T cell receptor beta chain was found in a study of T cell repertoires in cytomegalovirus infection. In the study overall: Shared public TCR beta signatures pointed to both CMV infection and a matching HLA type. Study outcomes and limitations: Predominance within the ex vivo response was attributable to HLA-C-restricted CMV-specific TCR beta clonotypes.

With respect to this clonotype: Its antigen is still unknown.

TCRdb recomputed calls from the reads with MiXCR, one row per CDR3 protein. This table has about 680,000 distinct CDR3 sequences, 20% to 25% appearing once. The CDR3 totals 11 residues. CDR1 MNHEY and CDR2 SVGAGI come from the germline V gene. V gave up 7 bases and J gave up 5 bases, with 7 bases separating them. This rearrangement joins TRBV6-5 to TRBJ2-3; D is possibly TRBD2 (5 bases). This TCR derives from a human donor in good health (CMV status not recorded). Some clones in this sample may be carry-over from other donors' samples. Sequenced: CD8+ T cells from PBMCs. CDR3 nucleotides: TGTGCCAGCACCGAGGGAGATACGCAGTATTTT. Translating gives CASTEGDTQYF.